Below are 22 T cell receptor beta chains sequenced from a single sample in a study of T cells in localized non-small cell lung cancer. Repertoires were generated with immunoSEQ multiplex PCR, while TCRdb's copy carries only in-frame clones and drops some. The data hold more than 5,000 clones, with roughly 45% observed a single time. The sequenced sample was lung tumor tissue, obtained before any cancer treatment. Receptors originate from a man between 40 and 70 years old with stage III lung adenocarcinoma.

The chain employs TRBV10-2 and TRBJ1-5; perhaps TRBD1 as D (5 bases). Germline loops: CDR1 WSHSY, CDR2 SAAADI. Deletions cut 5 bases from V and 4 bases from J, with 12 bases between. The CDR3 is 14 amino acids. In nucleotides, the CDR3 is TGCGCCAGCAGTCCTGACAGCGGAAATCAGCCCCAGCATTTT. Amino acids: CASSPDSGNQPQHF.

J is TRBJ1-5 and V is TRBV19, with D perhaps matching TRBD1 (6 bases). Germline CDR1 and CDR2: LNHDA and SQIVND (reference sequence). Trimming stripped 3 bases from V and 5 bases from J, with 14 bases between. The CDR3 consists of 15 residues. The CDR3 DNA is TGTGCCAGTAGTATCTTCACAGGGTCCCATCAGCCCCAGCATTTT. Encoded protein: CASSIFTGSHQPQHF. The whole variable domain, filled in from reference TRBV19 and TRBJ1-5, reads DGGITQSPKYLFRKEGQNVTLSCEQNLNHDAMYWYRQDPGQGLRLIYYSQIVNDFQKGDIAEGYSVSREKKESFPLTVTSAQKNPTAFYLCASSIFTGSHQPQHFGDGTRLSIL.

The chain combines TRBV30 with TRBJ1-5, with D possibly being TRBD1 (5 bases). The CDR3 sequence is 14 residues long. Trimming took 0 bases from V and 1 from J, leaving 7 bases between them. Germline CDR1 GTSNPN, CDR2 SVGIG (reference sequence). The CDR3 is CAWSVDMSNQPQHF. The CDR3 DNA reads TGTGCCTGGAGTGTGGACATGAGCAATCAGCCCCAGCATTTT.

This chain links TRBV14 with TRBJ2-3, with D uncertain. Germline V gene data show CDR1 as SGHDN and CDR2 as FVKESK. Trimming took 3 bases from V and 1 from J, leaving 2 bases between them. The CDR3 length is 12 residues. This CDR3 is CASSHRTDTQYF. CDR3 DNA: TGTGCCAGCAGCCATCGCACAGATACGCAGTATTTT.

This clone occurred a few times. V is TRBV2 and J is TRBJ2-7; no clear D. The germline V gene has CDR1 SNHLY and CDR2 FYNNEI. Trimming left V 3 bases short and J 5 bases short, with 11 bases between. This CDR3 has 13 residues. CDR3 bases: TGTGCCAGCAGTGAGGCCCCTTGGGACGAGCAGTACTTC. Translated, it gives CASSEAPWDEQYF.

The chain is built from TRBV5-1 and TRBJ2-3; 11 bases are shared with TRBD1. CDR1 is SGHRS, CDR2 YFSETQ, per germline. V lost 4 bases, J lost 7 bases, and 8 bases stayed unmatched. This CDR3 spans 15 amino acids. The CDR3 here is CASSPGQGGVNTQYF. Written as DNA, the CDR3 is TGCGCCAGCAGCCCGGGACAGGGGGGGGTTAATACGCAGTATTTT.

This clone has a handful of counts. The chain uses TRBV2 and TRBJ2-1; 11 positions match TRBD2. This CDR3 has 13 amino acids. CDR1 and CDR2 from the germline V gene are SNHLY and FYNNEI. The trim removed 5 bases at V and 14 bases at J, leaving 8 bases unmatched. CDR3 region: CASSYLAGGGKFF. In DNA form, the CDR3 reads TGTGCCAGCAGTTACCTAGCGGGAGGAGGGAAGTTCTTC.

In its sample, this clone ranks as medium-sized. The J gene is TRBJ2-5, the V gene TRBV9, with 7 bases aligning to TRBD2. The CDR3 runs to 16 residues. The V gene's germline CDR1 is SGDLS and CDR2 YYNGEE. With V trimmed by 0 bases and J by 5 bases, 10 bases remained unmatched. The CDR3, as DNA: TGTGCCAGCAGCGTAGTCCCCGGCGGGAGCAAGGAGACCCAGTACTTC. This gives the protein CASSVVPGGSKETQYF.

The rearrangement links TRBV6-8 to TRBJ1-2; TRBD1 matches at 7 bases. V shed 6 bases and J 8 bases; nucleotides not matched to a gene: 12. Germline-derived CDR1 and CDR2 are MNHGY and SAAAGT. CDR3 length: 14 residues. CDR3 sequence (DNA): TGTGCCAGCAGCCTACCTGACAGGGAACACGGCTACACCTTC. Translated, it gives CASSLPDREHGYTF.

The chain combines TRBV9 with TRBJ2-7; tentatively, D is TRBD2 (5 bases). V lost 5 bases to trimming and J lost 6 bases, with 18 bases between them. This CDR3 is built from 14 residues. Germline V gene lookup returns CDR1 SGDLS and CDR2 YYNGEE. CDR3 loop: CASSLSSLLGEQYF. The CDR3 bases are TGTGCCAGCAGTTTATCTAGCTTGCTGGGCGAGCAGTACTTC.

The chain couples TRBV19 to TRBJ1-3; 8 positions match TRBD1. The length of the CDR3 is 16 residues. The V gene end was trimmed by 5 bases and the J gene end by 3 bases; junction bases not matched to a gene: 9. The germline CDR1 and CDR2 sequences are LNHDA and SQIVND (reference sequence). Here the CDR3 DNA reads TGTGCCAGTAGTCCTTCGGACAGGGCGCTTGGAAACACCATATATTTT. It codes for CASSPSDRALGNTIYF.

This clone was seen more than once but under ten times. Here the CDR3 DNA reads TGTGCCAGCAGTGGGTGGTATAGCAATCAGCCCCAGCATTTT. Translation: CASSGWYSNQPQHF. V usage is TRBV6-8 and J usage is TRBJ1-5, with D unresolved. Trimming took off 5 bases at V and 0 bases at J, with 8 bases between the two ends. The length of the CDR3 is 14 residues. Germline V gives CDR1 MNHGY, CDR2 SAAAGT.

This clone showed up just a few times. The V call is TRBV9, the J call TRBJ1-3, with D tentatively TRBD1 (5 bases). From germline, CDR1 is SGDLS and CDR2 YYNGEE. The CDR3 has 15 amino acids. The V end lost 5 bases, the J end lost 0 bases, and 12 bases lay between the germline ends. The CDR3 coding sequence is TGTGCCAGCAGAGGGACGCTAAGCTCTGGAAACACCATATATTTT. It specifies CASRGTLSSGNTIYF.

The V and J genes are TRBV9 and TRBJ2-1, with D perhaps given as TRBD1 or TRBD2 (5 bases each). The V gene lost 5 bases and the J gene lost 6 bases, with 9 bases spanning the gap. The germline V gene has CDR1 SGDLS and CDR2 YYNGEE. The CDR3 covers 12 residues. The CDR3 sequence: CASSRDLNEQFF. CDR3 DNA: TGTGCCAGCAGTAGGGACCTCAATGAGCAGTTCTTC.

V usage is TRBV19 and J usage is TRBJ1-4; D call uncertain. Germline V CDR1 and CDR2: LNHDA, SQIVND (reference sequence). Trimming cost V 2 bases and J 8 bases, with 9 bases left between them. The CDR3 sequence is 13 residues long. The DNA of the CDR3 is TGTGCCAGTAGTATATGGGAACGGGAAAAACTGTTTTTT. This gives the protein CASSIWEREKLFF. The entire variable domain, with the rest obtained from reference TRBV19 and TRBJ1-4, is as follows: DGGITQSPKYLFRKEGQNVTLSCEQNLNHDAMYWYRQDPGQGLRLIYYSQIVNDFQKGDIAEGYSVSREKKESFPLTVTSAQKNPTAFYLCASSIWEREKLFFGSGTQLSVL.

The chain recombines TRBV19 with TRBJ1-1; TRBD1 aligns across 10 bases. The CDR3 runs to 17 residues. The V gene end was trimmed by 3 bases and the J gene end by 0 bases; junction bases not matched to a gene: 7. Germline V CDR1 and CDR2: LNHDA, SQIVND (reference sequence). CDR3 sequence reads: CASSMRRDRGLNTEAFF. CDR3 DNA: TGTGCCAGTAGTATGCGCCGGGACAGGGGCCTGAACACTGAAGCTTTCTTT.

This clone counts as medium-sized (0.01 to 0.1%). CDR3 sequence: CASSYLGRRELFF. The DNA for the CDR3 is TGTGCCAGCAGTTACCTCGGACGCCGGGAGCTGTTTTTT. The chain joins TRBV6-8 to TRBJ2-2; no reliable D call. The CDR3 extends over 13 amino acids. V gave up 2 bases and J gave up 9 bases, with 10 bases separating them. The germline V gene has CDR1 MNHGY and CDR2 SAAAGT.

J is TRBJ2-5 and V is TRBV9; D is perhaps TRBD2 (5 bases). The V gene's germline CDR1 is SGDLS and CDR2 YYNGEE. The CDR3 is 14 residues long. Between the trimmed V and J ends, which lost 0 bases and 5 bases, there was a span of 11 bases. The CDR3 sequence is CASSVDQRGETQYF. The CDR3 DNA follows: TGTGCCAGCAGCGTAGATCAGCGAGGGGAGACCCAGTACTTC.

The gene calls are TRBV19 and TRBJ2-7, with 9 nucleotides matching TRBD1. CDR1 and CDR2 (germline): LNHDA, SQIVND (reference sequence). Trimming cost V 6 bases and J 1 base; bases outside gene matches: 4. CDR3 length: 14 residues. The DNA of the CDR3 is TGTGCCAGTAGCCTCGGGACAGGGTCCTACGAGCAGTACTTC. Amino acids: CASSLGTGSYEQYF.

There are a few counts of this clone. The V and J genes are TRBV19 and TRBJ1-1; D is possibly TRBD1 (6 bases). Germline V CDR1 and CDR2: LNHDA, SQIVND (reference sequence). V gave up 7 bases and J gave up 5 bases, with 20 bases separating them. The length of the CDR3 is 15 residues. CDR3 sequence reads: CASILNPGARTEAFF. In DNA form, the CDR3 reads TGTGCCAGTATCCTGAACCCGGGGGCGCGGACTGAAGCTTTCTTT. Full variable domain (missing parts from reference TRBV19 and TRBJ1-1): DGGITQSPKYLFRKEGQNVTLSCEQNLNHDAMYWYRQDPGQGLRLIYYSQIVNDFQKGDIAEGYSVSREKKESFPLTVTSAQKNPTAFYLCASILNPGARTEAFFGQGTRLTVV.

By share, this clone ranks as medium-sized (0.01 to 0.1%). The CDR3 sequence is CASSQGTILGTQYF. CDR3 DNA: TGTGCCAGCAGCCAAGGGACCATACTAGGTACGCAGTATTTT. This chain joins TRBV14 and TRBJ2-3; possibly TRBD2 for D (5 bases). This CDR3 has 14 residues. Per germline, CDR1 SGHDN and CDR2 FVKESK. Trimming stripped 1 base from V and 8 bases from J, with 13 bases between.

This chain joins TRBV30 and TRBJ2-6; 7 nucleotides agree with TRBD1. The V segment lost 2 bases and the J segment 0 bases; nucleotides outside the gene matches: 13. The CDR3 covers 19 residues. Germline CDR1 and CDR2: GTSNPN and SVGIG (reference sequence). CDR3 loop: CAWSNGQVLFSSGANVLTF. CDR3 coding DNA: TGTGCCTGGAGTAATGGACAGGTCCTTTTTAGCTCTGGGGCCAACGTCCTGACTTTC.